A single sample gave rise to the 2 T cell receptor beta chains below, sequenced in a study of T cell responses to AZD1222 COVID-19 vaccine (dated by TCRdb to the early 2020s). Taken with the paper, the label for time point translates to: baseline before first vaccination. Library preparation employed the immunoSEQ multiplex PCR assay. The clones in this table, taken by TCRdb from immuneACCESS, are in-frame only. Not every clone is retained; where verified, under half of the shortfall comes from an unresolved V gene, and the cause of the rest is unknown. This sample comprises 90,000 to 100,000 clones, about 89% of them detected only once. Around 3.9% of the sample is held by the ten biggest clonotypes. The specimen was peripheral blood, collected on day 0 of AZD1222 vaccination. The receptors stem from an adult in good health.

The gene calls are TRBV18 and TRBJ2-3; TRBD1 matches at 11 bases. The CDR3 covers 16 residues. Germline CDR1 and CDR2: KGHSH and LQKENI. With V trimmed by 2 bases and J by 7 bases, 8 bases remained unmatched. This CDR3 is CASSPKGQGAGYTQYF. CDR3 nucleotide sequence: TGTGCCAGCTCACCAAAAGGACAGGGGGCGGGATATACGCAGTATTTT.

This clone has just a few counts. The chain's CDR3 is CASSSPGDPETQYF. For the CDR3, the DNA is TGTGCCAGCAGTTCCCCAGGGGATCCAGAGACCCAGTACTTC. The V and J genes are TRBV7-9 and TRBJ2-5; possible D gene TRBD1, 6 bases. Per the germline V gene, CDR1 is SEHNR and CDR2 is FQNEAQ (reference sequence). V gave up 6 bases and J gave up 4 bases, with 15 bases separating them. The CDR3 has 14 amino acids.